The 32 T cell receptor beta chains given below trace back to one sample, sequenced in a study of T cell clonality in common variable immunodeficiency. Measured with immunoSEQ multiplex PCR; TCRdb has only the in-frame clones, and not every one. The sample includes tens of thousands of clones, none of them occurring once. Sequencing was performed on peripheral blood mononuclear cells. The receptors derive from a person between 18 and 75 years old in good health.

Ten or more counts support this clone. With the read ending 3 residues before the CDR3 end, the germline J gene is used to fill in that end. The chain recombines TRBV20-1 with TRBJ1-1, with 11 bases matching TRBD1. CDR1 and CDR2 (germline): DFQATT, SNEGSKA (reference sequence). J lost 4 bases, V lost 1 base, and 2 bases had no gene match. The CDR3 runs 14 residues. CDR3 sequence: CSARGGTGGTEAFF. The sequenced CDR3 bases are TGCAGTGCTAGAGGGGGGACAGGGGGCACTGAA.

This clone was recorded at least ten times. Read sequence stops 3 residues before the CDR3 end, and the germline J gene provides the missing end. V gene TRBV19 combines with J gene TRBJ2-3, with 9 bases that match TRBD2. With 7 bases clipped from V and 0 bases from J, the junction kept 5 bases outside the gene matches. This CDR3 is built from 15 residues. Germline V gives CDR1 LNHDA, CDR2 SQIVND (reference sequence). CDR3 amino acids: CASTVLAGSTDTQYF. Incomplete CDR3 DNA: TGTGCCAGTACAGTCCTAGCGGGAAGCACAGATACG.

This clone was detected ten times or more. The read stops 3 residues short of the end of the CDR3; the missing end is completed from the germline J gene. The J gene is TRBJ2-5, the V gene TRBV7-2, with 7 bases identical to TRBD1. The CDR3 consists of 15 residues. Looked up from germline, CDR1 is SGHTA and CDR2 is FQGNSA. Trimming removed 2 bases from V and 4 bases from J; junction bases left unmatched: 7. This chain's CDR3 is CASSLYQGDPETQYF. The DNA read from the CDR3 is TGTGCCAGCAGCTTATATCAGGGGGACCCAGAGACC.

As regards this clone: The read ends 3 residues shy of where the CDR3 ends; the end is completed using the germline J gene. The chain couples TRBV25-1 to TRBJ1-1; D is unclear. The V gene lost 6 bases and the J gene lost 1 base, with 9 bases spanning the gap. CDR3 length equals 13 residues. Germline CDR1 and CDR2: MGHDK and SYGVNS. CDR3 sequence reads: CASSSLSNTEAFF. Incomplete CDR3 DNA: TGTGCCAGCAGCTCGCTATCGAACACTGAA. Drawing the rest from reference TRBV25-1 and TRBJ1-1, the complete variable domain is EADIYQTPRYLVIGTGKKITLECSQTMGHDKMYWYQQDPGMELHLIHYSYGVNSTEKGDLSSESTVSRIRTEHFPLTLESARPSHTSQYLCASSSLSNTEAFFGQGTRLTVV.

This clone was detected ten times or more. With the read ending 3 residues before the CDR3 end, the germline J gene is used to fill in that end. This chain connects TRBV14 to TRBJ1-1; possible D gene TRBD1, 6 bases. Germline CDR1 and CDR2: SGHDN and FVKESK. This CDR3 contains 14 residues. Trimming took off 4 bases at V and 5 bases at J, with 14 bases between the two ends. The sequenced part of the CDR3 DNA is TGTGCCAGCAGCCCAGCAGGGGTATGGACTGAA. It specifies CASSPAGVWTE. Given in full, the CDR3 is CASSPAGVWTEAFF.

This clone showed up many times. The read ends 3 residues early relative to the CDR3; the germline J gene fills the gap. The gene calls are TRBV12-3 or TRBV12-4 and TRBJ1-1; D may be TRBD1 (5 bases). With 4 bases removed from V and 4 bases from J, the gap between germline ends came to 10 bases. The CDR3 totals 13 residues. The CDR3 protein is CASSSYGGTEAFF. Partial CDR3 DNA: TGTGCCAGCAGTTCCTACGGGGGCACTGAA.

This clone was detected many times. The read finishes 3 residues shy of the CDR3 end, and the germline J gene is used to complete it. This chain links TRBV20-1 with TRBJ2-7; 7 bases fit TRBD1. V shed 6 bases, J shed 4 bases, and the junction held 9 bases outside the gene matches. CDR3 length: 13 amino acids. Germline assignment: CDR1 DFQATT and CDR2 SNEGSKA (reference sequence). The CDR3 spells CSAPTGRSYEQYF. The covered CDR3 bases are TGCAGTGCCCCGACAGGGAGATCGTACGAG.

This clone was found many times. The CDR3 goes on 3 residues after the read ends, and that part is filled in from the germline J gene. V usage is TRBV4-1 and J usage is TRBJ2-7; 8 bases align to TRBD2. Germline V gives CDR1 MGHRA, CDR2 YSYEKL. CDR3 length: 15 residues. The V and J ends lost 1 base and 3 bases, in that order; junction bases with no gene match: 5. The covered CDR3 bases are TGCGCCAGCAGCCAAGGTCCGGGACTAGACTACGAG. This codes for CASSQGPGLDYE. The full CDR3 sequence reads CASSQGPGLDYEQYF.

At least ten counts were recorded for this clone. The read terminates 3 residues ahead of where the CDR3 ends, so the germline J gene completes it. The genes are TRBV30 and TRBJ1-2, with 7 bases matching TRBD1. In germline, CDR1 is GTSNPN, CDR2 SVGIG (reference sequence). The CDR3 is made up of 13 amino acids. The CDR3 loop reads CAWSVRGGEGYTF. The covered CDR3 bases are TGTGCCTGGAGTGTACGAGGGGGCGAGGGC.

This clone has a count of ten or more. The CDR3 goes on 3 residues after the read ends, and that part is filled in from the germline J gene. This chain uses TRBV20-1 with TRBJ1-1; D gene uncertain. This CDR3 region has 11 residues. The germline V gene has CDR1 DFQATT and CDR2 SNEGSKA (reference sequence). CDR3 sequence reads: CSAEKATEAFF. The sequenced CDR3 bases are TGCAGCGCCGAGAAAGCGACTGAA.

A note on this clone: Coverage ceases 3 residues before the CDR3 finishes, and the germline J gene fills in the end. The chain recombines TRBV7-9 with TRBJ2-5; TRBD1 matches at 7 bases. The ends lost 3 bases at V and 2 bases at J; junction bases unmatched: 3. In germline, CDR1 is SEHNR, CDR2 FQNEAQ (reference sequence). This CDR3 comprises 14 residues. CDR3 DNA, as far as it was read: TGTGCCAGCAGCTTTCACAGGGGACAAGAGACC. Amino acids: CASSFHRGQET. The complete CDR3 protein is CASSFHRGQETQYF.

On this clone itself: With the read ending 3 residues before the CDR3 end, the germline J gene is used to fill in that end. V is TRBV2 and J is TRBJ1-1, with 7 bases identical to TRBD1. This CDR3 comprises 14 residues. CDR1 is SNHLY, CDR2 FYNNEI, per germline. The CDR3 spells CASSPGTVVEGAFF. Partial CDR3 DNA: TGTGCCAGCAGCCCCGGGACAGTAGTTGAAGGA.

The table lists this clone with many counts. The CDR3 end is not reached by the read, which stops 3 residues before it; the germline J gene fills it in. The chain combines TRBV30 with TRBJ2-3, with 11 bases identical to TRBD2. V was pared by 2 bases and J by 3 bases, with 4 bases of the junction left unmatched. Looked up from germline, CDR1 is GTSNPN and CDR2 is SVGIG (reference sequence). The CDR3 totals 15 residues. CDR3: CAWSLTSGTTDTQYF. Partial CDR3 DNA: TGTGCCTGGAGTCTGACTAGCGGGACTACAGATACG.

This clone appeared many times. The CDR3 extends 3 residues past the end of the read, so its final part is completed from the germline J gene. This sequence joins TRBV11-3 and TRBJ2-2; D ambiguous. The V end was cut by 2 bases, the J end by 8 bases, with 12 bases between. The germline gives CDR1 SGHNT, CDR2 YENEEA. CDR3 length: 14 amino acids. The CDR3 loop is CASSLSPSEGELFF. The CDR3 DNA, read in part, is TGTGCCAGCAGCTTAAGCCCCAGCGAGGGGGAG.

This clone was picked up many times. Coverage ceases 3 residues before the CDR3 finishes, and the germline J gene fills in the end. This chain joins TRBV20-1 and TRBJ2-3, with D unresolved. CDR1 DFQATT and CDR2 SNEGSKA come from the germline V gene (reference sequence). V lost 3 bases and J lost 4, with 8 bases in between. This CDR3 is 12 amino acids long. CDR3 bases read: TGCAGTGCTAGCCGGAGCGCAGATACG. Its translation is CSASRSADT. The CDR3 reads in full as CSASRSADTQYF.

This clone occurred many times. The read is 3 residues too short to cover the CDR3 end, so that end is filled in from the germline J gene. V and J are TRBV11-3 and TRBJ2-7, with 10 bases lining up with TRBD1. V shed 6 bases, J shed 6 bases, and the junction held 8 bases outside the gene matches. CDR3 size: 14 residues. Germline lookup yields CDR1 SGHNT and CDR2 YENEEA. CDR3 region: CASSLSRTGGEQYF. Incomplete CDR3 DNA: TGTGCCAGCAGTTTAAGTCGGACAGGGGGCGAG.

This clone was seen at least ten times. From the germline J gene comes the end of the CDR3, since the read stops 3 residues before it. This rearrangement joins TRBV4-1 to TRBJ2-5, with D unclear. Per germline, CDR1 MGHRA and CDR2 YSYEKL. Trimming pared 0 bases from V and 2 bases from J, leaving 4 bases between. There are 13 residues in the CDR3. The chain's CDR3 is CASSQDSQETQYF. The DNA read from the CDR3 is TGCGCCAGCAGCCAAGATTCTCAAGAGACC.

This clone was observed many times. Incomplete CDR3 DNA: TGTGCCAGCAGGGGAGGGGGCCCTAACTCTGGGGCCAACGTC. Its protein product is CASRGGGPNSGANV. The entire CDR3 is CASRGGGPNSGANVLTF. The chain combines TRBV3-1 (or the pseudogene TRBV3-2) with TRBJ2-6; D is tentatively TRBD1 or TRBD2 (7 bases each). The read gets to within 3 residues of the CDR3 end, and the germline J gene fills in the rest. CDR1 and CDR2 from the germline V gene are LGHDT and YNNKEL (reference sequence). The CDR3 is 17 residues long. The V end lost 6 bases, the J end lost 0 bases, and 15 bases lay between the germline ends.

The table lists this clone with many counts. Read coverage stops 3 residues before the CDR3 terminus; the germline J gene supplies the remainder. V and J are TRBV7-3 and TRBJ2-1, with 7 nucleotides matching TRBD2. V lost 4 bases, J lost 3 bases, and 6 bases stayed unmatched. The CDR3 extends over 15 amino acids. The germline V gene has CDR1 SGHTA and CDR2 FQGTGA. This chain's CDR3 is CASSSNLADYNEQFF. CDR3 DNA (partial): TGTGCCAGCAGCTCTAACCTAGCGGACTACAATGAG.

This clone has a count of ten or more. Coverage ceases 3 residues before the CDR3 finishes, and the germline J gene fills in the end. The V call is TRBV12-5, the J call TRBJ2-1, with 7 positions matching TRBD2. This CDR3 is built from 18 residues. Germline V gene sequence: CDR1 LGHNT, CDR2 FRNRAP. The V gene end was trimmed by 4 bases and the J gene end by 0 bases; junction bases not matched to a gene: 12. The covered CDR3 bases are TGTGCTAGTGGTTCCGACTCTAGCGGACTGAGCTCCTACAATGAG. It translates to CASGSDSSGLSSYNE. The complete CDR3 sequence is CASGSDSSGLSSYNEQFF.

This clone was seen repeatedly, ten times or more. The read terminates 3 residues before the CDR3 end, so the remaining end is supplied by the germline J gene. The chain couples TRBV28 to TRBJ2-5; 8 bases align to TRBD1. Germline V CDR1 and CDR2: MDHEN, SYDVKM. J was trimmed by 0 bases and V by 2 bases; bases with no gene match: 8. The CDR3 is made up of 17 amino acids. CDR3 sequence: CASSLQAGGQYQETQYF. The sequenced part of the CDR3 DNA is TGTGCCAGCAGTTTACAGGCAGGGGGCCAGTACCAAGAGACC. Combining the CDR3 with reference TRBV28 and TRBJ2-5 gives the whole variable domain DVKVTQSSRYLVKRTGEKVFLECVQDMDHENMFWYRQDPGLGLRLIYFSYDVKMKEKGDIPEGYSVSREKKERFSLILESASTNQTSMYLCASSLQAGGQYQETQYFGPGTRLLVL.

In its sample, this clone was seen many times. The observed sequence ends 3 residues before the CDR3 terminus, with the missing tail filled in from the germline J gene. J is TRBJ1-3 and V is TRBV12-3 or TRBV12-4, with 10 bases identical to TRBD1. The CDR3 covers 19 residues. The J segment lost 0 bases and the V segment lost 4 bases, leaving 12 bases of the junction unmatched. CDR3: CASSSAGTGDKLSGNTIYF. The CDR3 DNA, read in part, is TGTGCCAGCAGTTCAGCCGGGACAGGGGACAAACTCTCTGGAAACACC.

In its sample, this clone was seen many times. The read halts 3 residues ahead of the CDR3 end, with the missing end drawn from the germline J gene. The V call is TRBV5-1, the J call TRBJ2-7; 10 bases align to TRBD2. The ends lost 0 bases at V and 5 bases at J; junction bases unmatched: 5. This CDR3 has 15 amino acids. Germline CDR1 is SGHRS and CDR2 is YFSETQ. Partial CDR3 DNA: TGCGCCAGCAGCTTGGCCCTAGCGGGAGTCAACGAG. The encoded protein is CASSLALAGVNE. The whole CDR3 protein reads CASSLALAGVNEQYF.

This clone has ten or more counts. The read terminates 3 residues ahead of where the CDR3 ends, so the germline J gene completes it. The V and J genes are TRBV6-2 or TRBV6-3 and TRBJ1-5; no clear D. The CDR3 extends over 15 amino acids. Germline-derived CDR1 and CDR2 are MNHEY and SVGEGT. Trimming stripped 7 bases from V and 3 bases from J, with 16 bases between. Partial CDR3 DNA: TGTGCCAGCAAGGGCCCCGGAGGTACCAATCAGCCC. Its translation is CASKGPGGTNQP. The full CDR3 reads CASKGPGGTNQPQHF.

This clone was recorded at least ten times. The sequence runs out 3 residues before the end of the CDR3; the remainder is reconstructed from the germline J gene. The chain recombines TRBV5-1 with TRBJ2-7, with D possibly TRBD2 on 6 matching bases. V gave up 0 bases and J gave up 2 bases, with 9 bases separating them. Germline V gene sequence: CDR1 SGHRS, CDR2 YFSETQ. The CDR3 covers 14 residues. CDR3 sequence: CASSLEGTPYEQYF. The part of the CDR3 DNA that was read is TGCGCCAGCAGCTTGGAAGGGACTCCCTACGAG.

This clone was observed at least ten times. The CDR3 end is not reached by the read, which stops 3 residues before it; the germline J gene fills it in. The chain is built from TRBV19 and TRBJ2-2; TRBD2 matches 7 bases. The V and J ends lost 6 bases and 6 bases, in that order; junction bases with no gene match: 4. The CDR3 extends over 13 amino acids. In germline, CDR1 is LNHDA, CDR2 SQIVND (reference sequence). The CDR3 sequence is CASSPSGAGELFF. The CDR3 bases that were read are TGTGCCAGTAGCCCGAGCGGGGCCGGGGAG.

This clone was observed many times. The read terminates 3 residues ahead of where the CDR3 ends, so the germline J gene completes it. This chain joins TRBV11-2 and TRBJ2-3; tentative D call: TRBD1 (6 bases). V lost 2 bases, J lost 2 bases, and 11 bases lay in between. Germline V gene lookup returns CDR1 SGHAT and CDR2 FQNNGV. This CDR3 has 15 residues. The CDR3 sequence: CASSLKGQPTDTQYF. The sequenced part of the CDR3 DNA is TGTGCCAGCAGCTTAAAAGGACAGCCCACAGATACG. The full variable domain, rest sourced from reference TRBV11-2 and TRBJ2-3, is EAGVAQSPRYKIIEKRQSVAFWCNPISGHATLYWYQQILGQGPKLLIQFQNNGVVDDSQLPKDRFSAERLKGVDSTLKIQPAKLEDSAVYLCASSLKGQPTDTQYFGPGTRLTVL.

This clone appeared a few times. The sequenced fragment ends 3 residues before the CDR3 boundary, so the rest is inferred from the germline J gene. The V call is TRBV20-1, the J call TRBJ1-5; D possibly corresponds to TRBD1 (5 bases). Germline values: CDR1 DFQATT, CDR2 SNEGSKA (reference sequence). CDR3 length equals 16 residues. Trimming pared 1 base from V and 4 bases from J, leaving 17 bases between. Partial CDR3 DNA: TGCAGTGCTAGAGCCCACCGCCAGGGCCAGAATCAGCCC. Its translation is CSARAHRQGQNQP. The whole CDR3 sequence is CSARAHRQGQNQPQHF.

Ten or more counts support this clone. Coverage ceases 3 residues before the CDR3 finishes, and the germline J gene fills in the end. The V call is TRBV18, the J call TRBJ2-1; D unresolved. This CDR3 has 15 amino acids. The ends were cut back, 6 bases at V and 4 bases at J, with 16 bases in the middle. CDR1 and CDR2 from the germline V gene are KGHSH and LQKENI. This chain's CDR3 is CASSTGTLPYNEQFF. The DNA read from the CDR3 is TGTGCCAGCTCTACCGGTACCCTTCCTTACAATGAG.

This clone was counted many times. The read finishes 3 residues shy of the CDR3 end, and the germline J gene is used to complete it. V is TRBV5-4 and J is TRBJ2-7; 11 nucleotides match TRBD1. The J segment lost 6 bases and the V segment lost 8 bases, leaving 7 bases of the junction unmatched. Germline assignment: CDR1 SGHNT and CDR2 YYREEE (reference sequence). The CDR3 covers 13 residues. CDR3 protein: CASAPGTGGEQYF. The covered CDR3 bases are TGTGCCAGTGCCCCCGGGACAGGGGGCGAG.

This clone was counted at least ten times. The missing CDR3 end, 3 residues past where the read stops, is filled in from the germline J gene. The chain couples TRBV5-1 to TRBJ1-4, with 9 bases aligning to TRBD1. The V and J ends lost 4 bases and 4 bases, in that order; junction bases with no gene match: 17. This CDR3 contains 19 residues. Looked up from germline, CDR1 is SGHRS and CDR2 is YFSETQ. CDR3 bases read: TGCGCCAGCAGCCCTTACACCGGGACAGGGTTATCTCTTAATGAAAAA. Protein sequence: CASSPYTGTGLSLNEK. Given in full, the CDR3 is CASSPYTGTGLSLNEKLFF.

This clone was seen ten or more times. The sequenced fragment ends 3 residues before the CDR3 boundary, so the rest is inferred from the germline J gene. The chain joins TRBV3-1 (or the pseudogene TRBV3-2) to TRBJ2-7, with 8 bases lining up with TRBD2. CDR3 length: 13 residues. The V and J ends lost 1 base and 5 bases, in that order; junction bases with no gene match: 1. The germline V gene has CDR1 LGHDT and CDR2 YNNKEL (reference sequence). CDR3 sequence: CASSQVSGDEQYF. The sequenced part of the CDR3 DNA is TGTGCCAGCAGCCAAGTTAGCGGGGACGAG.